What follows are 11 T cell receptor beta chains derived from one specimen sequenced in a study of PD-L1 blockade in urothelial cancer. Produced via immunoSEQ multiplex PCR; TCRdb's table is partial and in-frame only. The repertoire holds about 45,000 clones, with 70% to 90% as singletons. As to time point: pretreatment peripheral blood. The sample consisted of PBMCs, taken around atezolizumab (anti-PD-L1) treatment. All receptors come from a donor at least 40 years old with urothelial cancer.

CDR3 residues: CASSEFGGTGNQPQHF. For the CDR3, the DNA is TGTGCCAGCAGTGAATTTGGGGGGACGGGCAATCAGCCCCAGCATTTT. The J gene is TRBJ1-5, the V gene TRBV6-1, with D perhaps matching TRBD1 (5 bases). Trimming stripped 2 bases from V and 2 bases from J, with 13 bases between. This CDR3 region has 16 residues. Germline V CDR1 and CDR2: MNHNS, SASEGT.

V and J are TRBV28 and TRBJ2-7; the D gene is possibly TRBD2 (6 bases). V shed 7 bases and J shed 0 bases, with 13 bases lying between them. CDR1 is MDHEN and CDR2 is SYDVKM in the germline V gene. The CDR3 covers 14 residues. The CDR3 DNA is TGTGCCAGCACCCTTGGGGGGAGCTCCTACGAGCAGTACTTC. Translated, it gives CASTLGGSSYEQYF.

The chain carries TRBV18 and TRBJ1-4; D unclear. CDR1 KGHSH and CDR2 LQKENI come from the germline V gene. Trimming took 5 bases from V and 3 from J, leaving 7 bases between them. The CDR3 extends over 13 amino acids. The CDR3 loop reads CASSTASNEKLFF. CDR3 nucleotide sequence: TGTGCCAGCTCAACAGCCTCTAATGAAAAACTGTTTTTT.

This clone was recorded many times. The chain is built from TRBV14 and TRBJ2-1; D uncertain. Germline values: CDR1 SGHDN, CDR2 FVKESK. This CDR3 contains 18 residues. V lost 0 bases and J 0 bases, leaving 15 bases between the germline ends. The CDR3 here is CASSQDKEYFSSYNEQFF. CDR3 in DNA: TGTGCCAGCAGCCAAGATAAGGAGTACTTCAGCTCCTACAATGAGCAGTTCTTC. Full variable domain (missing parts from reference TRBV14 and TRBJ2-1): EAGVTQFPSHSVIEKGQTVTLRCDPISGHDNLYWYRRVMGKEIKFLLHFVKESKQDESGMPNNRFLAERTGGTYSTLKVQPAELEDSGVYFCASSQDKEYFSSYNEQFFGPGTRLTVL.

This rearrangement joins TRBV18 to TRBJ2-5; possible D gene TRBD1, 6 bases. Germline CDR1 reads KGHSH; CDR2 reads LQKENI. The length of the CDR3 is 15 residues. V shed 1 base and J shed 7 bases, with 16 bases lying between them. The CDR3, as DNA: TGTGCCAGCTCACCACGACAGGACACCACGGGGACCCAGTACTTC. It yields the protein CASSPRQDTTGTQYF.

The rearrangement links TRBV29-1 to TRBJ2-3; 7 positions agree with TRBD2. Losses at the gene ends were 4 bases for V and 2 bases for J; bases not matched to a gene: 12. From germline, CDR1 is SQVTM and CDR2 ANQGSEA. This CDR3 has 16 amino acids. Written as DNA, the CDR3 is TGCAGCGTTGTAGGGCGGGAGCAACCCACCACAGATACGCAGTATTTT. Protein product: CSVVGREQPTTDTQYF.

This rearrangement joins TRBV28 to TRBJ1-2, with D hard to call. This CDR3 is built from 14 residues. Germline-derived CDR1 and CDR2 are MDHEN and SYDVKM. The V gene lost 2 bases and the J gene lost 8 bases, with 15 bases spanning the gap. CDR3 nucleotide sequence: TGTGCCAGCAGTTTAGGTGGACTAAGGGAAGGCTACACCTTC. It translates to CASSLGGLREGYTF.

The gene calls are TRBV28 and TRBJ2-7; 7 bases align to TRBD1. Trimming cost V 6 bases and J 1 base; bases outside gene matches: 6. There are 14 residues in the CDR3. Looked up from germline, CDR1 is MDHEN and CDR2 is SYDVKM. CDR3 residues: CASSPGQYSYEQYF. DNA of the CDR3: TGTGCCAGCAGCCCGGGACAGTATTCCTACGAGCAGTACTTC. Full variable domain (remainder filled in from reference TRBV28 and TRBJ2-7): DVKVTQSSRYLVKRTGEKVFLECVQDMDHENMFWYRQDPGLGLRLIYFSYDVKMKEKGDIPEGYSVSREKKERFSLILESASTNQTSMYLCASSPGQYSYEQYFGPGTRLTVT.

This chain uses TRBV19 with TRBJ2-7; TRBD1 is a possible D gene (5 bases). The CDR3 loop spans 15 amino acids. Germline V CDR1 and CDR2: LNHDA, SQIVND (reference sequence). The germline V and J ends were trimmed by 4 bases and 5 bases, with 18 bases remaining between them. CDR3 bases: TGTGCCAGTAGTACCACAGGAAGTAAAGGGAACGAGCAGTACTTC. It yields the protein CASSTTGSKGNEQYF.

The V gene is TRBV2, the J gene TRBJ2-5, with 7 bases aligning to TRBD2. The V gene's germline CDR1 is SNHLY and CDR2 FYNNEI. CDR3 length equals 15 residues. The V gene end was trimmed by 3 bases and the J gene end by 1 base; junction bases not matched to a gene: 5. The CDR3 sequence: CASSEGGSAQETQYF. As DNA, the CDR3 is TGTGCCAGCAGTGAGGGCGGGAGCGCCCAAGAGACCCAGTACTTC.

This clone has only a few counts. The rearrangement links TRBV10-3 to TRBJ2-1; TRBD2 aligns across 9 bases. CDR3 length: 14 amino acids. The V and J ends lost 7 bases and 8 bases, in that order; junction bases with no gene match: 9. CDR1 is ENHRY and CDR2 is SYGVKD in the germline V gene. The CDR3 DNA reads as TGTGCCATCATGGGACTAGCCTCTTTTGATGAGCAGTTCTTC. Protein: CAIMGLASFDEQFF.